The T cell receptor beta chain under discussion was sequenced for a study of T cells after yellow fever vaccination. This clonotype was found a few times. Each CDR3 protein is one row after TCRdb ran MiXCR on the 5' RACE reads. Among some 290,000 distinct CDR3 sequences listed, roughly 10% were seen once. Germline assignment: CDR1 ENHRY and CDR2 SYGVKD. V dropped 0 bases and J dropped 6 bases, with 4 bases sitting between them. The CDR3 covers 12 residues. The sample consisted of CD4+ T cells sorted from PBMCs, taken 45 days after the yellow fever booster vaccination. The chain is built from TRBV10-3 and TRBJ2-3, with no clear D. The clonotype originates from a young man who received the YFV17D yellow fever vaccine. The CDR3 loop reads CAISESMDTQYF. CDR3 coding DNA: TGTGCCATCAGTGAGTCGATGGATACGCAGTATTTT.